Below, 29 T cell receptor beta chains from the same sample are listed, as sequenced in a study of cytomegalovirus exposure and HLA in healthy donors. Primers: 60 Vbeta forward and 13 Jbeta reverse. The repertoire was sequenced with immunoSEQ multiplex PCR; TCRdb's copy has only in-frame clones and lacks some. This sample yields 150,000 to 250,000 clones, of which roughly 80% are seen a single time; 6.5% belongs to the top ten. The sample taken for sequencing was PBMCs. These receptor sequences come from a woman aged 45-60 years in good health and CMV-seropositive.

V and J are TRBV10-1 and TRBJ2-3; 8 bases are shared with TRBD2. Germline loops: CDR1 WNHNN, CDR2 SYGVQD (reference sequence). Germline trimming cut 3 bases from V and 0 bases from J; bases unmatched to any gene: 8. This CDR3 region has 17 residues. The CDR3 DNA is TGCGCCAGCAGTGACCCGGATCCTAGCGGGAGCACAGATACGCAGTATTTT. Residues: CASSDPDPSGSTDTQYF.

The rearrangement joins TRBV4-3 to TRBJ2-2; D is ambiguous. CDR1 LGHNA and CDR2 YSLEER come from the germline V gene. Trimming pared 2 bases from V and 1 base from J, leaving 5 bases between. The CDR3 spans 14 residues. CDR3 in DNA: TGCGCCAGCAGCCAACAAAAGAACACCGGGGAGCTGTTTTTT. Translation: CASSQQKNTGELFF.

This clone was seen a handful of times. This CDR3 is CAWSPNMNTEAFF. CDR3 DNA: TGTGCCTGGAGCCCAAACATGAACACTGAAGCTTTCTTT. The V and J genes are TRBV30 and TRBJ1-1; D unclear. Trimming took 3 bases from V and 0 from J, leaving 8 bases between them. Per germline, CDR1 GTSNPN and CDR2 SVGIG (reference sequence). This CDR3 has 13 residues.

The rearrangement joins TRBV28 to TRBJ1-2, with TRBD1 matching over 9 bases. J lost 8 bases, V lost 6 bases, and 4 bases had no gene match. Germline V gene sequence: CDR1 MDHEN, CDR2 SYDVKM. There are 12 residues in the CDR3. CDR3 in DNA: TGTGCCAGCAGGCGGGACAGGGTCGGCTACACCTTC. This gives the protein CASRRDRVGYTF.

The rearrangement uses TRBV5-1 and TRBJ2-1; TRBD1 agrees at 8 bases. Trimming removed 4 bases from V and 5 bases from J; junction bases left unmatched: 5. This CDR3 spans 14 amino acids. Germline loops: CDR1 SGHRS, CDR2 YFSETQ. The DNA for the CDR3 is TGCGCCAGCAGCCTCAGGGGGCCTCACAATGAGCAGTTCTTC. This sequence encodes CASSLRGPHNEQFF.

The chain is built from TRBV28 and TRBJ2-7, with TRBD2 matching 9 bases. The CDR3 sequence is 16 residues long. The V segment lost 4 bases and the J segment 5 bases; nucleotides outside the gene matches: 12. The germline V gene encodes CDR1 MDHEN and CDR2 SYDVKM. The CDR3 bases are TGTGCCAGCAGTTCCGCCCTAGCGGGATCTCTAGACGAGCAGTACTTC. Amino acids: CASSSALAGSLDEQYF.

The rearrangement joins TRBV19 to TRBJ2-7, with a possible D match to TRBD2 (5 bases). The CDR3 loop spans 14 amino acids. The V gene lost 6 bases and the J gene lost 9 bases, with 21 bases spanning the gap. Germline V gene data show CDR1 as LNHDA and CDR2 as SQIVND (reference sequence). CDR3 nucleotide sequence: TGTGCCAGTAGCGGGTACCCTGCCTCTGCGGGGCAGTACTTC. This codes for CASSGYPASAGQYF.

The chain employs TRBV14 and TRBJ2-5; the match to TRBD2 covers 10 bases. The CDR3 spans 15 residues. Germline V gene lookup returns CDR1 SGHDN and CDR2 FVKESK. Trimming took 4 bases from V and 3 from J; bases not matched to a gene: 5. CDR3 loop: CASSPPLAGKETQYF. CDR3 DNA sequence: TGTGCCAGCAGCCCTCCACTAGCGGGAAAAGAGACCCAGTACTTC.

V usage is TRBV6-4 and J usage is TRBJ2-3; 10 bases are shared with TRBD2. The CDR3 loop spans 14 amino acids. Germline V gene data show CDR1 as MRHNA and CDR2 as SNTAGT. V gave up 5 bases and J gave up 4 bases; unmatched junction bases: 3. As DNA, the CDR3 is TGTGCCAGCAGTCCTAGCGGGAGCTCAGATACGCAGTATTTT. Translating gives CASSPSGSSDTQYF.

With respect to this clone: An end of the junction does not agree with germline; a read error may underlie this. The rearrangement uses TRBV7-9 and TRBJ1-2, with 9 bases lining up with TRBD1. The length of the CDR3 is 13 residues. Germline CDR1 and CDR2: SEHNR and FQNEAQ (reference sequence). This CDR3 is CSSSLTGGAGYTF. Written as DNA, the CDR3 is TGTTCCAGCAGCTTAACAGGGGGCGCTGGCTACACCTTC.

This clone was found a few times. The chain links TRBV7-9 to TRBJ2-2; D uncertain. The CDR3 runs to 13 residues. Per germline, CDR1 SEHNR and CDR2 FQNEAQ (reference sequence). Deletions cut 1 base from V and 6 bases from J, with 6 bases between. Here the CDR3 DNA reads TGTGCCAGCAGCTTAGTCGGAGCCGGGGAGCTGTTTTTT. It specifies CASSLVGAGELFF.

Written as DNA, the CDR3 is TGTGCCAGTAGTAAGAGGGCAGGGGTGGTGGGGGCCAACGTCCTGACTTTC. It encodes CASSKRAGVVGANVLTF. V gene TRBV19 combines with J gene TRBJ2-6; D may be TRBD1 (6 bases). The V gene lost 4 bases and the J gene lost 4 bases, with 17 bases spanning the gap. The CDR3 extends over 17 amino acids. Germline CDR1 is LNHDA and CDR2 is SQIVND (reference sequence).

The V call is TRBV9, the J call TRBJ2-1, with D unresolved. This CDR3 comprises 12 residues. Germline assignment: CDR1 SGDLS and CDR2 YYNGEE. V was pared by 3 bases and J by 3 bases, with 4 bases between. The CDR3 spells CASSDLYNEQFF. DNA of the CDR3: TGTGCCAGCAGCGATCTCTACAATGAGCAGTTCTTC.

The V and J genes are TRBV6-5 and TRBJ1-6; D is perhaps TRBD1 (5 bases). The CDR3 is made up of 13 amino acids. The germline V gene has CDR1 MNHEY and CDR2 SVGAGI. Trimming took 2 bases from V and 9 from J, leaving 8 bases between them. The CDR3 is CASSYTTGSPLHF. The DNA of the CDR3 is TGTGCCAGCAGTTACACCACAGGTTCACCCCTCCACTTT.

The J gene is TRBJ1-2, the V gene TRBV30; 9 nucleotides align to TRBD1. The CDR3 has 12 residues. The V gene end was trimmed by 7 bases and the J gene end by 7 bases; junction bases not matched to a gene: 7. CDR1 GTSNPN and CDR2 SVGIG come from the germline V gene (reference sequence). The CDR3 nucleotides read TGTGCCTTCTACAGGGGGCGGGTTGGCTACACCTTC. The encoded protein is CAFYRGRVGYTF.

This chain connects TRBV6-4 to TRBJ2-1, with D possibly being TRBD1 (6 bases). There are 14 residues in the CDR3. Germline CDR1 and CDR2: MRHNA and SNTAGT. Deletions cut 6 bases from V and 0 bases from J, with 9 bases between. CDR3 coding DNA: TGTGCCAGCAGAGACAGGAGCTCCTACAATGAGCAGTTCTTC. Its protein product is CASRDRSSYNEQFF.

V is TRBV28 and J is TRBJ2-7; the match to TRBD2 covers 7 bases. Trimming took 8 bases from V and 5 from J; bases not matched to a gene: 6. Germline V lookup: CDR1 MDHEN, CDR2 SYDVKM. The CDR3 runs 12 residues. CDR3 DNA: TGTGCCAGCGGGGGGGGAACCCACGAGCAGTACTTC. This translates into CASGGGTHEQYF.

The genes are TRBV9 and TRBJ2-7, with TRBD2 as a possible D gene (6 bases). V was shortened by 0 bases and J by 7 bases, with 14 bases between the two germline ends. Germline CDR1 reads SGDLS; CDR2 reads YYNGEE. The CDR3 spans 14 residues. The CDR3 loop is CASSVGGGTKEQYF. CDR3 DNA sequence: TGTGCCAGCAGCGTAGGTGGCGGGACGAAGGAGCAGTACTTC.

The chain is built from TRBV7-6 and TRBJ1-2; D possibly corresponds to TRBD1 (6 bases). The CDR3 runs 13 residues. V lost 2 bases and J lost 5, with 9 bases in between. Per the germline V gene, CDR1 is SGHVS and CDR2 is FNYEAQ. DNA for the CDR3: TGTGCCAGCAGCTTAAGGGGGAATTATGGCTACACCTTC. Its translation is CASSLRGNYGYTF.

The rearrangement joins TRBV4-3 to TRBJ2-1; 10 bases align to TRBD2. The CDR3 is 17 residues long. Germline loops: CDR1 LGHNA, CDR2 YSLEER. V lost 0 bases and J lost 5; bases outside the gene matches: 7. The chain's CDR3 is CASSQELGAGGNNEQFF. The CDR3 DNA sequence: TGCGCCAGCAGCCAAGAATTAGGAGCGGGGGGGAACAATGAGCAGTTCTTC.

The chain employs TRBV5-4 and TRBJ2-7, with TRBD2 identical over 14 bases. CDR1 is SGHNT, CDR2 YYREEE, per germline (reference sequence). The junction had 2 bases not matched to a gene; V was cut back by 3 bases and J by 3 bases. This CDR3 has 15 residues. The CDR3 nucleotides read TGTGCCAGCAGCTCCGGACTAGCGGGAGGCTACGAGCAGTACTTC. This codes for CASSSGLAGGYEQYF.

V usage is TRBV7-9 and J usage is TRBJ2-1; 9 bases agree with TRBD2. The CDR3 length is 16 residues. V trimming: 1 base; J trimming: 6 bases; junction bases outside the gene matches: 7. The germline V gene encodes CDR1 SEHNR and CDR2 FQNEAQ (reference sequence). The CDR3 is CASSLVWREGPNEQFF. The CDR3 nucleotides read TGTGCCAGCAGCTTAGTATGGCGGGAGGGCCCCAATGAGCAGTTCTTC.

The chain combines TRBV2 with TRBJ2-7, with TRBD2 identical over 8 bases. The J segment lost 7 bases and the V segment lost 7 bases, leaving 6 bases of the junction unmatched. This CDR3 region has 12 residues. Germline assignment: CDR1 SNHLY and CDR2 FYNNEI. The CDR3 loop reads CASIGGGWEQYF. In DNA, the CDR3 is TGTGCCAGCATCGGGGGGGGGTGGGAGCAGTACTTC.

This clone was observed a few times. This chain uses TRBV5-1 with TRBJ1-3; D remains ambiguous. The CDR3 has 17 residues. Trimming removed 0 bases from V and 0 bases from J, with 13 bases in between. Germline values: CDR1 SGHRS, CDR2 YFSETQ. The CDR3 sequence: CASSLVPLLSSGNTIYF. The CDR3 DNA is TGCGCCAGCAGCTTGGTCCCTCTTTTGAGCTCTGGAAACACCATATATTTT.

The V call is TRBV19, the J call TRBJ2-5; D might be TRBD2 (6 bases). V dropped 1 base and J dropped 4 bases, with 10 bases sitting between them. The V gene's germline CDR1 is LNHDA and CDR2 SQIVND (reference sequence). This CDR3 has 14 amino acids. DNA of the CDR3: TGTGCCAGTAGTATAGTCGGGGGTTCAGAGACCCAGTACTTC. Its translation: CASSIVGGSETQYF.

The count of this clone is one. This chain connects TRBV4-1 to TRBJ1-2, with 9 bases lining up with TRBD1. Germline V lookup: CDR1 MGHRA, CDR2 YSYEKL. With 4 bases clipped from V and 5 bases from J, the junction kept 11 bases outside the gene matches. This CDR3 region has 16 residues. The CDR3, as DNA: TGCGCCAGCAGCCTTCATCCGGGACAGGGCTTTTATGGCTACACCTTC. Its translation is CASSLHPGQGFYGYTF.

This clone was seen just once. This chain connects TRBV7-2 to TRBJ1-1, with D possibly TRBD1 on 5 matching bases. V was pared by 1 base and J by 3 bases, with 9 bases between. This CDR3 has 14 amino acids. The germline gives CDR1 SGHTA, CDR2 FQGNSA. The CDR3 DNA follows: TGTGCCAGCAGCTTAGAGCGCAGGGACACTGAAGCTTTCTTT. Translation gives CASSLERRDTEAFF.

J is TRBJ2-3 and V is TRBV6-5; TRBD2 aligns across 10 bases. Germline V gene data show CDR1 as MNHEY and CDR2 as SVGAGI. CDR3 length: 15 amino acids. V trimming: 6 bases; J trimming: 6 bases; junction bases outside the gene matches: 9. CDR3 in amino acids: CASRKAGGRQDTQYF. CDR3 coding DNA: TGTGCCAGCAGAAAAGCGGGAGGGAGGCAGGATACGCAGTATTTT.

Remarks on this clone: Its ends do not fully match the called genes, so a read error is possible. The V gene is TRBV19, the J gene TRBJ2-6, with a tentative D call TRBD1 (5 bases). The CDR3 totals 14 residues. Germline V gene data show CDR1 as LNHDA and CDR2 as SQIVND (reference sequence). CDR3 in amino acids: CASSIASGANGLTF. In DNA, the CDR3 is TGTGCCAGTAGTATTGCCTCTGGGGCCAACGGCCTGACTTTC.